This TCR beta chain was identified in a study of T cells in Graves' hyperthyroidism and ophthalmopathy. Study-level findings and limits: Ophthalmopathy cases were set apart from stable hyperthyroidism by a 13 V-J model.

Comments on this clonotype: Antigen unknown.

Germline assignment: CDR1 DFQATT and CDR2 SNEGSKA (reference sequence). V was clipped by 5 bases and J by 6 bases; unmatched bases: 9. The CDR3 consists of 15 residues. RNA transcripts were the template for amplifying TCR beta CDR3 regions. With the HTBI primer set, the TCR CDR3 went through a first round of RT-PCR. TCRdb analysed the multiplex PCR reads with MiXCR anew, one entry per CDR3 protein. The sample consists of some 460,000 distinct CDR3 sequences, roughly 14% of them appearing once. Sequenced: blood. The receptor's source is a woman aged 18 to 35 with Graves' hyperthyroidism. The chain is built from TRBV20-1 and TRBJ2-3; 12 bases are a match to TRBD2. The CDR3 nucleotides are TGCAGTGCTGGATGGACTAGCGGGGTCCTGGATACGCAGTATTTT. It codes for CSAGWTSGVLDTQYF.